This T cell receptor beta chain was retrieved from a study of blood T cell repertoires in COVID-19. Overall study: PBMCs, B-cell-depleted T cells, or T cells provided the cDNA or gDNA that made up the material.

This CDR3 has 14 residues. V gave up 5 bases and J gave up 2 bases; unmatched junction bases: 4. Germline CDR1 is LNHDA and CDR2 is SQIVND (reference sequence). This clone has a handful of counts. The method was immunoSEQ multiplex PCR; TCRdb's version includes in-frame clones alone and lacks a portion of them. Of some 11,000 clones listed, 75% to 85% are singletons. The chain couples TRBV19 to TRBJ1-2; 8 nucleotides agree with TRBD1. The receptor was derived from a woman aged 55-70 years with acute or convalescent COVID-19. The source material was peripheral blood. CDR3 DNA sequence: TGTGCCAGTAGTTTCAGGACAGGGAACTATGGCTACACCTTC. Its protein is CASSFRTGNYGYTF.